Sequencing of this TCR beta chain was carried out in a study of blood T cell repertoires in COVID-19. On the study more broadly: Samples came from the United States, Italy and Spain, spanning acute and convalescent COVID-19. Sources were T cells, B-cell-depleted T cells, or PBMCs; the material itself was cDNA or gDNA.

In the original processing: Reference gene primer amplification yielded estimated nucleated cell counts. The table came from immunoSEQ multiplex PCR; TCRdb's copy has only in-frame clones and leaves some out. D and trimming come from the DNA, and the V and J calls and clone size come from that table. The table shows more than 150,000 clones, with under 80% occurring only once. Specimen: peripheral blood. The sequence was collected from a man between 45 and 60 years old who had recovered from COVID-19.

The CDR3 protein is CASSPIGGWGDSTDTQYF. CDR3 sequence (DNA): TGTGCCAGCAGTCCCATAGGCGGGTGGGGGGATAGCACAGATACGCAGTATTTT. V usage is TRBV27 and J usage is TRBJ2-3; a possible D gene is TRBD2 (6 bases). V was clipped by 5 bases and J by 0 bases, with 21 bases between them. CDR3 length equals 18 residues. Germline V gives CDR1 MNHEY, CDR2 SMNVEV (reference sequence).